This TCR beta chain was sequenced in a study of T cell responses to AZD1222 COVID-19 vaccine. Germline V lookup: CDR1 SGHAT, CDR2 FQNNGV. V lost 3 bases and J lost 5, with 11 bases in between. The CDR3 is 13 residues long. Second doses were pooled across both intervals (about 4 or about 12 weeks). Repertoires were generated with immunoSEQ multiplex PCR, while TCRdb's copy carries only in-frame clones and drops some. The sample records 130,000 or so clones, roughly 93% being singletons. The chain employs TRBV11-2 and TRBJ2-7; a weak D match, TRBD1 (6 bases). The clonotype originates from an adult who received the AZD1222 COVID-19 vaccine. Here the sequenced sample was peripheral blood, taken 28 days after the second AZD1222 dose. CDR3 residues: CASSLDRTHEQYF. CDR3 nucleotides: TGTGCCAGCAGCTTGGACAGAACTCACGAGCAGTACTTC.